Listed below are T cell receptor beta chains from one sample, sequenced in a study of identical twins. TCRdb called the 5' RACE reads again in MiXCR, with one record for every CDR3 protein. Among approximately 600,000 distinct CDR3 sequences, more than 9% were seen once, and the ten largest hold 2.5% to 3.5%. This sample also appeared in a second study, on yellow fever vaccine responses in identical twins.

Specimen: PBMCs. Receptor source: a woman aged 18 to 35 in good health. CDR3s include the opening cysteine and the closing phenylalanine or tryptophan. The order of the fields is J gene, V gene, CDR3 protein.

J gene: TRBJ2-7; V gene: TRBV5-6; CDR3 protein: CASSSSWTGMYEQYF
J gene: TRBJ2-4; V gene: TRBV25-1; CDR3 protein: CASSAEGETKNIQYF
J gene: TRBJ2-5; V gene: TRBV29-1; CDR3 protein: CSVSGGNQETQYF
J gene: TRBJ2-1; V gene: TRBV7-6; CDR3 protein: CASSRWGERLYNEQFF
J gene: TRBJ2-7; V gene: TRBV28; CDR3 protein: CASTALRDPKRGEQYF
J gene: TRBJ2-7; V gene: TRBV7-9; CDR3 protein: CASSQGTGEQYF
J gene: TRBJ2-5; V gene: TRBV7-9; CDR3 protein: CASLGFSGGQETQYF
J gene: TRBJ1-2; V gene: TRBV25-1; CDR3 protein: CASSRNYGYTF
J gene: TRBJ2-1; V gene: TRBV12-3/TRBV12-4; CDR3 protein: CAICPPLRVAGGGNEQFF
J gene: TRBJ2-6; V gene: TRBV30; CDR3 protein: CAWSADSQGANVLTF
J gene: TRBJ2-3; V gene: TRBV6-2/TRBV6-3; CDR3 protein: CASSYQFGGTDTQYF
J gene: TRBJ1-2; V gene: TRBV7-2; CDR3 protein: CASSLMGRTGYTF
J gene: TRBJ2-1; V gene: TRBV15; CDR3 protein: CATSRVGKSSYNEQFF
J gene: TRBJ2-3; V gene: TRBV27; CDR3 protein: CASTNRGLQVSDTQYF
J gene: TRBJ1-2; V gene: TRBV11-2; CDR3 protein: CASRSGSYGYTF
J gene: TRBJ2-1; V gene: TRBV20-1; CDR3 protein: CSARDLPSVYNEQFF
J gene: TRBJ1-2; V gene: TRBV6-1; CDR3 protein: CASSVGQTSNYGYTF
J gene: TRBJ2-1; V gene: TRBV29-1; CDR3 protein: CSVGGGDSYNEQFF
J gene: TRBJ2-5; V gene: TRBV6-5; CDR3 protein: CASSYSLAGGQETQYF
J gene: TRBJ2-6; V gene: TRBV7-2; CDR3 protein: CARGGSGANVLTF
J gene: TRBJ2-1; V gene: TRBV27; CDR3 protein: CASSLLLRTDMNEQFF
J gene: TRBJ2-1; V gene: TRBV12-3/TRBV12-4; CDR3 protein: CASSLGRRQFF
J gene: TRBJ2-2; V gene: TRBV7-9; CDR3 protein: CASSYRAGVTGELFF
J gene: TRBJ2-5; V gene: TRBV5-1; CDR3 protein: CASSLTYRGGETQYF
J gene: TRBJ1-2; V gene: TRBV28; CDR3 protein: CASQNAGLNYGYTF
J gene: TRBJ2-6; V gene: TRBV6-1; CDR3 protein: CASSGDRVDSGANVLTF
J gene: TRBJ1-5; V gene: TRBV7-8; CDR3 protein: CASSLGGLGSNQPQHF
J gene: TRBJ2-1; V gene: TRBV27; CDR3 protein: CASSLLDRRDEQFF
J gene: TRBJ2-1; V gene: TRBV30; CDR3 protein: CAWSPLAGEYNEQFF
J gene: TRBJ2-2; V gene: TRBV7-9; CDR3 protein: CASSLNAGTGELFF
J gene: TRBJ1-6; V gene: TRBV20-1; CDR3 protein: CSARVGTGPSPLHF
J gene: TRBJ2-7; V gene: TRBV20-1; CDR3 protein: CSASRREKWYEQYF
J gene: TRBJ2-7; V gene: TRBV20-1; CDR3 protein: CSARWGEGVYEQYF
J gene: TRBJ2-4; V gene: TRBV10-3; CDR3 protein: CAISEQDSLAKNIQYF
J gene: TRBJ2-3; V gene: TRBV12-3/TRBV12-4; CDR3 protein: CASVRGGTTDTQYF
J gene: TRBJ2-1; V gene: TRBV4-3; CDR3 protein: CASSQDRVGLALGNEQFF
J gene: TRBJ1-2; V gene: TRBV29-1; CDR3 protein: CSVGDSGGNLF
J gene: TRBJ1-2; V gene: TRBV10-3; CDR3 protein: CATGSEYGYTF
J gene: TRBJ2-1; V gene: TRBV6-1; CDR3 protein: CASSRTALYNEQFF
J gene: TRBJ2-2; V gene: TRBV11-1; CDR3 protein: CASSKTRNRGASNTGELFF
J gene: TRBJ2-3; V gene: TRBV12-3/TRBV12-4; CDR3 protein: CASSSGGQGWADTQYF
J gene: TRBJ2-7; V gene: TRBV4-3; CDR3 protein: CASSQDGGTSGTYEQYF
J gene: TRBJ2-7; V gene: TRBV20-1; CDR3 protein: CSANYRDESYEQYF
J gene: TRBJ2-3; V gene: TRBV6-1; CDR3 protein: CASSETSGGSDTQYF
J gene: TRBJ2-1; V gene: TRBV5-1; CDR3 protein: CASSLGVSYNEQFF
J gene: TRBJ2-1; V gene: TRBV19; CDR3 protein: CASSGRQGSVSYNEQFF
J gene: TRBJ2-3; V gene: TRBV20-1; CDR3 protein: CSARSPSTDTQYF
J gene: TRBJ2-1; V gene: TRBV5-1; CDR3 protein: CASSLQREGPYNEQFF
J gene: TRBJ2-7; V gene: TRBV28; CDR3 protein: CASRTIQGADYEQYF
J gene: TRBJ2-7; V gene: TRBV5-1; CDR3 protein: CASSLDLGFSRFGEQYF
J gene: TRBJ1-6; V gene: TRBV7-2; CDR3 protein: CASSLADNNSPLHF
J gene: TRBJ2-7; V gene: TRBV5-5; CDR3 protein: CASSLGAQAGGTYEQYF
J gene: TRBJ2-1; V gene: TRBV20-1; CDR3 protein: CSAPNRDNEQFF
J gene: TRBJ2-1; V gene: TRBV5-5; CDR3 protein: CASSLGASGNNEQFF
J gene: TRBJ2-1; V gene: TRBV6-5; CDR3 protein: CASSYNVRSSYNEQFF
J gene: TRBJ1-2; V gene: TRBV4-1; CDR3 protein: CASSHPGQGRRDYGYTF
J gene: TRBJ2-1; V gene: TRBV4-2; CDR3 protein: CASSQGLAVSYNEQFF